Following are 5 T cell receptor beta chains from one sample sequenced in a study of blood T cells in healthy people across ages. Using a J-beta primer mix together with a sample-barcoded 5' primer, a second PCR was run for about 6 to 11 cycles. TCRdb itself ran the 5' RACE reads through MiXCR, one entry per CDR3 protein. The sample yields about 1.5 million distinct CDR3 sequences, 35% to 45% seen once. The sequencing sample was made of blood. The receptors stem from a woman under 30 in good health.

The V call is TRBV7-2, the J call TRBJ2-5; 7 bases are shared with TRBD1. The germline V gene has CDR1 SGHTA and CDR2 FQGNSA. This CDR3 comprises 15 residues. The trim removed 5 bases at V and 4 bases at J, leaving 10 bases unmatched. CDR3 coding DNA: TGTGCCAGCAGCCCTGGGGAGACAGGGCGAGAGACCCAGTACTTC. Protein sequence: CASSPGETGRETQYF.

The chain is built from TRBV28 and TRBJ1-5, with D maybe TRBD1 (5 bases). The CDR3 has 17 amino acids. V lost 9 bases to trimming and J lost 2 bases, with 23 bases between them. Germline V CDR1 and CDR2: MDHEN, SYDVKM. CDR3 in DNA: TGTGCCAGACTTAACCATATTCGGGGGTTAGGCAATCAGCCCCAGCATTTT. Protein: CARLNHIRGLGNQPQHF.

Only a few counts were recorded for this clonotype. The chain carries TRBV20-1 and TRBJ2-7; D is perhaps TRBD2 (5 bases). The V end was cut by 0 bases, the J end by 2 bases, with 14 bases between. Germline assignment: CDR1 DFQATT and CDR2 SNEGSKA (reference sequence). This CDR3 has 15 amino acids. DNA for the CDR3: TGCAGTGCTAGAGATCCGAGCGGTTATACCTACGAGCAGTACTTC. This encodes CSARDPSGYTYEQYF.

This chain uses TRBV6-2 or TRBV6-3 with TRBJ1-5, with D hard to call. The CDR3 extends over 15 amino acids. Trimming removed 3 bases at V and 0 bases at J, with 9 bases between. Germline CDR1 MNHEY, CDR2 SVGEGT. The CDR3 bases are TGTGCCAGCAGTTATAGAGGGTCTAGCAATCAGCCCCAGCATTTT. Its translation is CASSYRGSSNQPQHF.

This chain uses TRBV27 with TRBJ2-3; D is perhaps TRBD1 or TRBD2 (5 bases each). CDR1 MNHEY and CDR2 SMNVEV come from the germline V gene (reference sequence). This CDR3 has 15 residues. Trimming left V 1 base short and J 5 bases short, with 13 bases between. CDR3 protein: CASSLWGRGGDTQYF. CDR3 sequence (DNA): TGTGCCAGCAGTTTATGGGGACGGGGTGGAGATACGCAGTATTTT.